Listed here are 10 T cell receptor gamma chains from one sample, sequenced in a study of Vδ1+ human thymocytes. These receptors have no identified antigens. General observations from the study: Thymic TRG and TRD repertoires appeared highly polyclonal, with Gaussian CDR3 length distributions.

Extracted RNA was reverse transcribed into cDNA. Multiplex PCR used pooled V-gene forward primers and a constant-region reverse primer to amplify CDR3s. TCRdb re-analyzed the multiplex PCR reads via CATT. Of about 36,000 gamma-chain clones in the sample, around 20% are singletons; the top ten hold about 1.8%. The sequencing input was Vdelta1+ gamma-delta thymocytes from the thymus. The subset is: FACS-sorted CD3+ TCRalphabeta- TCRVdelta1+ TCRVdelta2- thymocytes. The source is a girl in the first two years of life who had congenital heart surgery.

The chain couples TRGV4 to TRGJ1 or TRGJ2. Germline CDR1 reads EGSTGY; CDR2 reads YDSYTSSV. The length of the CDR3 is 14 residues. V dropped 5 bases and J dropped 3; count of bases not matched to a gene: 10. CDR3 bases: TGTGCCACCTGGGGTGAAGGGTGTTATTATAAGAAACTCTTT. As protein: CATWGEGCYYKKLF.

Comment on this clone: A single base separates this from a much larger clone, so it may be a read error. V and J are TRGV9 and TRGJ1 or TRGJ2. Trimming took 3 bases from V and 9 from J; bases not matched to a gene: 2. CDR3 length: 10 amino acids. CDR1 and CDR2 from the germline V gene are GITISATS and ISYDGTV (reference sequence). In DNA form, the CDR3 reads TGTGCCTTGTGGGAGATTAAGAAACTCTTT. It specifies CALWEIKKLF.

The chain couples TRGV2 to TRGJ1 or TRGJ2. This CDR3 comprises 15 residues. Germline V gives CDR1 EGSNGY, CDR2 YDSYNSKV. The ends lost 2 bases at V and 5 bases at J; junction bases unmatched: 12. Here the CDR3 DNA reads TGTGCCACCTGGGACGCCTCCCCCCTAGATTATAAGAAACTCTTT. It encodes CATWDASPLDYKKLF.

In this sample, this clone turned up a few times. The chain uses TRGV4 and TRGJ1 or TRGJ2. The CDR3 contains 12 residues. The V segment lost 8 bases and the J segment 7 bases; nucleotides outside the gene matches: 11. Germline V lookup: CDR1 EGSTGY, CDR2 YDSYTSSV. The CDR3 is CATYQTGYKKLF. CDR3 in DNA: TGTGCCACCTACCAAACGGGATATAAGAAACTCTTT.

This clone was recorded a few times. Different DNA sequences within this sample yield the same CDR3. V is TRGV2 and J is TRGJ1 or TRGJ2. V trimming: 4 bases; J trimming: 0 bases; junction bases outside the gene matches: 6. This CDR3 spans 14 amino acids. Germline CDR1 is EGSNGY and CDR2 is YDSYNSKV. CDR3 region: CATWDGRNYYKKLF. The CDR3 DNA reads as TGTGCCACCTGGGATGGTAGGAATTATTATAAGAAACTCTTT.

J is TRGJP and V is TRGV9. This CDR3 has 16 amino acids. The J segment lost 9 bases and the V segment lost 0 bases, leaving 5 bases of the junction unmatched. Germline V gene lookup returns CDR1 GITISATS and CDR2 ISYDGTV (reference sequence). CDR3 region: CALWEVQLLGKKIKVF. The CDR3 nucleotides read TGTGCCTTGTGGGAGGTGCAGTTGTTGGGCAAAAAAATCAAGGTATTT.

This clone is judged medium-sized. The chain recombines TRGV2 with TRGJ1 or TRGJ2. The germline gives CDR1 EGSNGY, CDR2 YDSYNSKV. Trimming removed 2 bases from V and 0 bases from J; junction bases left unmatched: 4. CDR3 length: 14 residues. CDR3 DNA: TGTGCCACCTGGGACGTCCCGAATTATTATAAGAAACTCTTT. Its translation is CATWDVPNYYKKLF.

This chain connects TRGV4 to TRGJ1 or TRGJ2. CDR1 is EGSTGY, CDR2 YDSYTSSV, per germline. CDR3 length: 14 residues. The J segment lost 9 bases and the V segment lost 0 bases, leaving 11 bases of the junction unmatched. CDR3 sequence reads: CATWDGPEDGKKLF. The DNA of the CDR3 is TGTGCCACCTGGGATGGGCCGGAAGACGGTAAGAAACTCTTT.

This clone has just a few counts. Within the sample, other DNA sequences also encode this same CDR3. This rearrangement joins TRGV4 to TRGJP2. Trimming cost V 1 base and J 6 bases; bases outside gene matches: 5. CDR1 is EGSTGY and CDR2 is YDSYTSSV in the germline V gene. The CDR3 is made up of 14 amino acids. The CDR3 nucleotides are TGTGCCACCTGGGATGGCGGCGGTGATTGGATCAAGACGTTT. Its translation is CATWDGGGDWIKTF.

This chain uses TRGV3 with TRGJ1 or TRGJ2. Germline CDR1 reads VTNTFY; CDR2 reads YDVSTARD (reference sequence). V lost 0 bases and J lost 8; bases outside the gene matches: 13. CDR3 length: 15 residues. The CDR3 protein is CATWDRQAEGDKKLF. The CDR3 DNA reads TGTGCCACCTGGGACAGGCAGGCGGAGGGGGATAAGAAACTCTTT.